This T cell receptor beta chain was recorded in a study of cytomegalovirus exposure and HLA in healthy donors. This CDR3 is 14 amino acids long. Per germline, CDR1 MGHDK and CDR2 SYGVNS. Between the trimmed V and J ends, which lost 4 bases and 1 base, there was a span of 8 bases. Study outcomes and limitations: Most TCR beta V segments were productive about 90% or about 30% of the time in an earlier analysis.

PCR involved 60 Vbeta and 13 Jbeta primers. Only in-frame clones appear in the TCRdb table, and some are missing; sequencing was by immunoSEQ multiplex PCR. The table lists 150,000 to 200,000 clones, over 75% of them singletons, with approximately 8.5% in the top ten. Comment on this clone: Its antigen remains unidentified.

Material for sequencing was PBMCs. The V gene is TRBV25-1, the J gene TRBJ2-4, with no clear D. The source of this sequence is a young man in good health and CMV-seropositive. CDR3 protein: CASSARYAKNIQYF. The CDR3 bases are TGTGCCAGCAGTGCCCGCTATGCCAAAAACATTCAGTACTTC.